This T cell receptor (beta chain) was identified during a study of spatial heterogeneity in lung cancer. Germline V gene data show CDR1 as SEHNR and CDR2 as FQNEAQ (reference sequence). The V gene end was trimmed by 3 bases and the J gene end by 5 bases; junction bases not matched to a gene: 5. CDR3 length: 15 residues. TCRdb re-called the 5' RACE reads with MiXCR, one entry per CDR3 protein. The repertoire holds around 30,000 distinct CDR3 sequences, roughly 8.4% seen once, with roughly 35% in the top ten. The sample's time point: sample taken at primary tumor resection. Unsorted whole RNA samples from tumor, nontumor lung or frozen PBMC were sequenced.

This chain uses TRBV7-9 with TRBJ2-3; 10 positions agree with TRBD2. This sequence was found in a female donor with early-stage non-small cell lung cancer. Sequenced material: PBMCs, taken at surgery. The CDR3: CASSLWTSGKDTQYF. The DNA for the CDR3 is TGTGCCAGCAGCTTGTGGACTAGCGGAAAAGATACGCAGTATTTT. Drawing the rest from reference TRBV7-9 and TRBJ2-3, the complete variable domain is DTGVSQNPRHKITKRGQNVTFRCDPISEHNRLYWYRQTLGQGPEFLTYFQNEAQLEKSRLLSDRFSAERPKGSFSTLEIQRTEQGDSAMYLCASSLWTSGKDTQYFGPGTRLTVL.